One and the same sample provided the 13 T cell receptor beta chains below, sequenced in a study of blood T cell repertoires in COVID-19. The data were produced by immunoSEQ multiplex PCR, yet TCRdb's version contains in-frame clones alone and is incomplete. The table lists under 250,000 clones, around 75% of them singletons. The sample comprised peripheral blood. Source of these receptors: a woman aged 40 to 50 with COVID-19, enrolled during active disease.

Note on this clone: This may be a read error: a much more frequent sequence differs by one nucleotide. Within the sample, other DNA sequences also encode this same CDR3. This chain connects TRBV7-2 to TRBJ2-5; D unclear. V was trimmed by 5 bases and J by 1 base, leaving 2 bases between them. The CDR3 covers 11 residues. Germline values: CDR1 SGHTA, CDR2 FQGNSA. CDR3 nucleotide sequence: TGTGCCAGCAGCCTCCAAGAGACCCAGTACTTC. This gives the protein CASSLQETQYF.

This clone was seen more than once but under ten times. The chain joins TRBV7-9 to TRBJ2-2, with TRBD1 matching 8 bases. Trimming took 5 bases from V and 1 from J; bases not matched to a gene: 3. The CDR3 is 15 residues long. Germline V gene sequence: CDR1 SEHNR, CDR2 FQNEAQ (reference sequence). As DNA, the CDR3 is TGTGCCAGCAGCCGCGGACAGGGGAACACCGGGGAGCTGTTTTTT. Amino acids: CASSRGQGNTGELFF.

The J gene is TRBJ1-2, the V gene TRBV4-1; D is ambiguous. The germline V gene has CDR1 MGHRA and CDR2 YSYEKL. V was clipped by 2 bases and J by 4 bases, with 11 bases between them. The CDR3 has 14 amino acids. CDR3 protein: CASSQTGSLYGYTF. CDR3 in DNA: TGCGCCAGCAGCCAAACGGGAAGTCTCTATGGCTACACCTTC.

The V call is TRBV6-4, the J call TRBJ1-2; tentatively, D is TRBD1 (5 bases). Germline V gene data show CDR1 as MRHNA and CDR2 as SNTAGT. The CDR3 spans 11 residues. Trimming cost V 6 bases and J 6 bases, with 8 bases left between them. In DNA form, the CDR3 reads TGTGCCAGCAGCGTAGGGGATGGCTACACCTTC. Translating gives CASSVGDGYTF.

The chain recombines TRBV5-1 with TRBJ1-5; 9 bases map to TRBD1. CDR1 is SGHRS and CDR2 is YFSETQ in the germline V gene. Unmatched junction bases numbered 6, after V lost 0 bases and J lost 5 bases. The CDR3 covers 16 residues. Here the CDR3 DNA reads TGCGCCAGCAGCTTGGACGGGACAGGGCCCCATCAGCCCCAGCATTTT. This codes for CASSLDGTGPHQPQHF. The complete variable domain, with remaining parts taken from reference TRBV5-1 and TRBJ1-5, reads KAGVTQTPRYLIKTRGQQVTLSCSPISGHRSVSWYQQTPGQGLQFLFEYFSETQRNKGNFPGRFSGRQFSNSRSEMNVSTLELGDSALYLCASSLDGTGPHQPQHFGDGTRLSIL.

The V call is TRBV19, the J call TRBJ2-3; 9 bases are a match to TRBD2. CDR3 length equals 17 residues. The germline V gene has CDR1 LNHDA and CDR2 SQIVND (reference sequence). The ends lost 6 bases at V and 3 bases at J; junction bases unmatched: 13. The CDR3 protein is CASSTGGTSGWTDTQYF. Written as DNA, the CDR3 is TGTGCCAGTAGCACCGGAGGTACTAGCGGGTGGACAGATACGCAGTATTTT.

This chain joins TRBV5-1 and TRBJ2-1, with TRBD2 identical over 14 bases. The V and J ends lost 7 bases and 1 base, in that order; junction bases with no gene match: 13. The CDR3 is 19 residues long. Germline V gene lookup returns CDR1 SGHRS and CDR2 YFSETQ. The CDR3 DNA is TGCGCCAGCCGCCAAGGGGTGACTAGCGGGAGGGGGTCCTACAATGAGCAGTTCTTC. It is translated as CASRQGVTSGRGSYNEQFF.

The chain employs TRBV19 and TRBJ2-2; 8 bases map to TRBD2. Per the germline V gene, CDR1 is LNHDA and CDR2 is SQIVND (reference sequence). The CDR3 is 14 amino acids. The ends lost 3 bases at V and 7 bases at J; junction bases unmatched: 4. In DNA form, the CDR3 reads TGTGCCAGTAGTATCAGCCGGGGGGGCGGGGAGCTGTTTTTT. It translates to CASSISRGGGELFF.

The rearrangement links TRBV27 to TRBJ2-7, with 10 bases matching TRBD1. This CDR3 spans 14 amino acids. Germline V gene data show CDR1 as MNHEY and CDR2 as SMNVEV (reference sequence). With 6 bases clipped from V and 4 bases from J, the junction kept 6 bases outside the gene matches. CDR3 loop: CASRPTGGAYEQYF. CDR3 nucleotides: TGTGCCAGCAGACCGACAGGGGGCGCGTACGAGCAGTACTTC.

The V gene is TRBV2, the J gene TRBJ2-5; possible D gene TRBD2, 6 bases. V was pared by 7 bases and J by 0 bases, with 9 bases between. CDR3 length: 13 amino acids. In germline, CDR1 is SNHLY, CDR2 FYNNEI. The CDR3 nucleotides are TGTGCCAGCACTTTAGCGGACCAAGAGACCCAGTACTTC. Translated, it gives CASTLADQETQYF.

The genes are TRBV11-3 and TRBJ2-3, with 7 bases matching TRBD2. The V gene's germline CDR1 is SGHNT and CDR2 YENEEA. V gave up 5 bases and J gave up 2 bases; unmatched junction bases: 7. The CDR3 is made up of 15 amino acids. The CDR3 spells CASSPRGGFTDTQYF. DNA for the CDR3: TGTGCCAGCAGCCCTCGCGGGGGATTCACAGATACGCAGTATTTT.

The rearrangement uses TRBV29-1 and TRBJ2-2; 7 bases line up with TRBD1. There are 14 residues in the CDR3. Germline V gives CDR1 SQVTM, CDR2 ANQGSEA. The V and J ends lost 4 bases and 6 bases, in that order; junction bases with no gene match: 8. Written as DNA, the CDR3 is TGCAGCGTTGCCCGGGACAGTGACCCCGGGGAGCTGTTTTTT. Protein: CSVARDSDPGELFF.

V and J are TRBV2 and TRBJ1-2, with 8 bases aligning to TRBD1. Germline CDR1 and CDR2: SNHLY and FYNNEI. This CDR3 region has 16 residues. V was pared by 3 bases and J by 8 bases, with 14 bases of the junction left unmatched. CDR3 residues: CASSDDRTGWSVGYTF. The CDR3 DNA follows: TGTGCCAGCAGTGATGATCGGACAGGGTGGAGTGTGGGCTACACCTTC.